This T cell receptor beta chain was captured in a study of blood T cell repertoires in COVID-19. Study context: The origin of the acute and convalescent COVID-19 samples was the United States, Italy and Spain. T cells, B-cell-depleted T cells, or PBMCs supplied cDNA or gDNA.

The CDR3 consists of 14 residues. V was clipped by 5 bases and J by 9 bases, with 20 bases between them. Germline loops: CDR1 SGHRS, CDR2 YFSETQ. How the authors handled the data: Quantification of nucleated cells was approximated via reference gene primer amplification. Profiling relied on immunoSEQ multiplex PCR, and the TCRdb table lists in-frame clones only, not all of them. V and J calls and clone size are as listed in that table; D and trimming were resolved from the DNA. The sample carries nearly 250,000 clones, almost 85% recorded once. The sample was peripheral blood. The chain joins TRBV5-1 to TRBJ1-2; D is unclear. This TCR derives from a woman of 80 years or more with acute or convalescent COVID-19. The CDR3 loop is CASSPNAARGSYTF. The DNA of the CDR3 is TGCGCCAGCAGTCCAAACGCCGCGCGAGGTAGCTACACCTTC.